A selection of T cell receptor beta chains follows, all from one sample in a study of shared clonotypes between healthy human individuals. TCRdb's table, derived via immunoSEQ multiplex PCR, lists solely in-frame clones and lacks some. The repertoire includes fewer than 3 million clones, approximately 90% of them detected once, and around 0.35% sits in the top ten. The specimen sequenced was naive CD4+ T cells from PBMCs. These receptors came from a man younger than 35 in good health. Some clones in this sample may be carry-over from other donors' samples. Both conserved end residues are part of each CDR3. The order of the fields is J gene, clone size, V gene, D gene, CDR3 DNA, CDR3 protein. The D gene is left open where the match is weak. The listing skips clone size in some rows; elsewhere it reads once, few, many or a size class.

>TRBJ2-5|-|TRBV10-3|-
TGTGCCATCAGTGGTTTGCGGGCCAAAGAGACCCAGTACTTC
CAISGLRAKETQYF
>TRBJ2-3|-|TRBV9|-
TGTGCCAGCGCAGCTCAGGGCAGCCACACAGATACGCAGTATTTT
CASAAQGSHTDTQYF
>TRBJ2-2|-|TRBV7-9|-
TGTGCCAGCAGCTTAGCGGGCGGGGCGAACACCGGGGAGCTGTTTTTT
CASSLAGGANTGELFF
>TRBJ1-1|few|TRBV4-2|TRBD1
TGTGCCAGCAGCCAAGATCGACAGGGGAGGGCTTTCTTT
CASSQDRQGRAFF
>TRBJ1-3|-|TRBV6-6|TRBD1
TGTGCCAGCAATAAGGACAGGTCCTCTGGAAACACCATATATTTT
CASNKDRSSGNTIYF
>TRBJ2-1|-|TRBV5-1|TRBD1
TGCGCCAGCAGCTGGGGTGGACAGGGATTTGCCAATGAGCAGTTCTTC
CASSWGGQGFANEQFF
>TRBJ1-5|once|TRBV2|TRBD1
TGTGCCAGCAGCTGGGGACAGGGGGTAAATCAGCCCCAGCATTTT
CASSWGQGVNQPQHF
>TRBJ2-2|once|TRBV18|-
TGTGCCAGCTCACCATATGCAGCTAGTACCGGGGAGCTGTTTTTT
CASSPYAASTGELFF
>TRBJ2-2|-|TRBV9|-
TGTGCCAGCAGCGTAGCTCCTTACGGCGGGGAGCTGTTTTTT
CASSVAPYGGELFF
>TRBJ2-5|-|TRBV2|TRBD2
TGTGCCAGCACCAGCCGGGGGGCCCAGTACTTC
CASTSRGAQYF
>TRBJ2-7|few|TRBV10-3|TRBD1
TGTGCCATCAGTGAACGGGACAGAGCATACTTC
CAISERDRAYF
>TRBJ2-1|-|TRBV5-4|TRBD1
TGTGCCAGCAGCCCGGGACAGATGAGCTCCTACAATGAGCAGTTCTTC
CASSPGQMSSYNEQFF
>TRBJ1-5|few|TRBV2|-
TGTGCCAGCAGTCCCGGGCGAGATCAGCCCCAGCATTTT
CASSPGRDQPQHF
>TRBJ1-2|-|TRBV6-6|-
TGTGCCAGCCGGGGTGCGGCTGGCTACACCTTC
CASRGAAGYTF
>TRBJ1-1|-|TRBV5-1|-
TGCGCCAGCAGCTTGGCAGGCCAGGGTGACACTGAAGCTTTCTTT
CASSLAGQGDTEAFF
>TRBJ2-1|-|TRBV28|TRBD2
TGTGCCAGCAGTCCCCCGAGGACTAGCGGGATCAGTAATGAGCAGTTCTTC
CASSPPRTSGISNEQFF
>TRBJ2-1|-|TRBV7-2|-
TGTGCCAGCAGTCCTGACTATAGCTCCTACAATGAGCAGTTCTTC
CASSPDYSSYNEQFF
>TRBJ1-1|-|TRBV7-9|-
TGTGCCAGCAGCTCCCATCAGGGGAACACTGAAGCTTTCTTT
CASSSHQGNTEAFF
>TRBJ2-1|-|TRBV5-1|TRBD2
TGCGCCAGCAGCTCATTAGCGGGAGGGCCCGGAAATGAGCAGTTCTTC
CASSSLAGGPGNEQFF
>TRBJ2-3|-|TRBV7-8|TRBD2
TGTGCCAGCAGCCTCAGACTAGCGGGAGGAGCAGATACGCAGTATTTT
CASSLRLAGGADTQYF
>TRBJ2-2|-|TRBV18|-
TGTGCCAGCTCACTGAATAATAGGTACAACACCGGGGAGCTGTTTTTT
CASSLNNRYNTGELFF
>TRBJ1-5|-|TRBV27|TRBD1
TGTGCCAGCAGGGGGGGACAGAAGGTAAGCAATCAGCCCCAGCATTTT
CASRGGQKVSNQPQHF
>TRBJ2-5|-|TRBV5-1|-
TGCGCCAGCAGCTTAGGGGTACAAGAGACCCAGTACTTC
CASSLGVQETQYF
>TRBJ1-1|-|TRBV11-1|-
TGTGCCAGCAGCGGGACAGAAGCTTTCTTT
CASSGTEAFF
>TRBJ2-1|-|TRBV10-1|-
TGCGCCAGCATGGGCGGTACCGACAATGAGCAGTTCTTC
CASMGGTDNEQFF
>TRBJ2-1|-|TRBV5-1|-
TGCGCCAGCAGCTTAGTTGGACAACCCTACAATGAGCAGTTCTTC
CASSLVGQPYNEQFF
>TRBJ1-2|-|TRBV19|TRBD1
TGTGCCAGTAGTGGGGACAGACTTAACTATGGCTACACCTTC
CASSGDRLNYGYTF
>TRBJ1-3|-|TRBV4-1|-
TGCGCCAGCAGCCAAGACACCGGCCACACCATATATTTT
CASSQDTGHTIYF
>TRBJ1-3|-|TRBV5-1|-
TGCGCCAGCAGCGGCCACCCGGGACGGATCTCTGGAAACACCATATATTTT
CASSGHPGRISGNTIYF
>TRBJ2-1|-|TRBV29-1|-
TGCAGCAGTAGGGGCGGGAATGAGCAGTTCTTC
CSSRGGNEQFF
>TRBJ2-2|-|TRBV5-1|-
TGCGCCAGCAGCCCCACCCCGGCTACCGGGGAGCTGTTTTTT
CASSPTPATGELFF
>TRBJ2-4|-|TRBV5-1|-
TGCGCCAGCAGCTCTGGGTTGGTAGCCAAAAACATTCAGTACTTC
CASSSGLVAKNIQYF
>TRBJ2-3|-|TRBV18|TRBD2
TGTGCCAGCTGTATAGCGGGAGACGCAGATACGCAGTATTTT
CASCIAGDADTQYF
>TRBJ1-4|few|TRBV5-1|TRBD1
TGCGCCAGCAGCTCGGGACAGGGGCATGAAAAACTGTTTTTT
CASSSGQGHEKLFF
>TRBJ1-2|-|TRBV27|TRBD1
TGTGCCAGCAGGGGACAGGGTCGCGGTGGCTACACCTTC
CASRGQGRGGYTF
>TRBJ1-2|once|TRBV15|-
TGTGCCACCAGCAGCGCAGGGAGAACAAACTATGGCTACACCTTC
CATSSAGRTNYGYTF
>TRBJ2-7|-|TRBV23-1|-
TGCGCCAGCAGTTCTAACTGGACAGACCCACTCTACGAGCAGTACTTC
CASSSNWTDPLYEQYF
>TRBJ1-3|once|TRBV19|-
TGTGCCAGTAGTATAAAGGGCCTCTCTGGAAACACCATATATTTT
CASSIKGLSGNTIYF
>TRBJ2-5|-|TRBV5-1|TRBD2
TGCGCCAGCAGCGCCTGGACTAGCGGACAAGAGACCCAGTACTTC
CASSAWTSGQETQYF
>TRBJ1-1|once|TRBV28|TRBD1
TGTGCCAGCAGTCTCATAGACAGGGTGAGCACTGAAGCTTTCTTT
CASSLIDRVSTEAFF
>TRBJ1-1|-|TRBV2|-
TGTGCCAGCAAGCAGACGGAGAACACTGAAGCTTTCTTT
CASKQTENTEAFF